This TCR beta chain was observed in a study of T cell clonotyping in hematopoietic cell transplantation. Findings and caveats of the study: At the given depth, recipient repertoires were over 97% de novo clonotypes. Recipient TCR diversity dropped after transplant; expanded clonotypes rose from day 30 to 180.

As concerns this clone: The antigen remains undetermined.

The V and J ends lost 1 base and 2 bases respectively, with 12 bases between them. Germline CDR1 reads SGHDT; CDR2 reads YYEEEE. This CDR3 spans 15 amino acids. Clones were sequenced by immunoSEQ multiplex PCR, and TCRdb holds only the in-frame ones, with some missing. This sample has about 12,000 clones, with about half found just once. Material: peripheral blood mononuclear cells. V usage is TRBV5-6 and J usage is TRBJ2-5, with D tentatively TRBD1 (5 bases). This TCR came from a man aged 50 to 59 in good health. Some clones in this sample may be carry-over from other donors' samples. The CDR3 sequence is CASSLRGRGQETQYF. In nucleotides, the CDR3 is TGTGCCAGCAGCTTGCGAGGTAGGGGACAAGAGACCCAGTACTTC.